The TCR beta chain described here comes from a study of T cells in Graves' hyperthyroidism and ophthalmopathy. V lost 5 bases and J lost 0; bases outside the gene matches: 8. The CDR3 is 18 residues long. The germline CDR1 and CDR2 sequences are SGHTA and FQGNSA. This clonotype was recorded at least ten times. Its antigen is currently unknown. Amplification targeted TCR beta CDR3 regions from RNA transcripts. Initially, a first-round RT-PCR of the TCR CDR3 employed the HTBI primer set. TCRdb reprocessed the multiplex PCR reads with MiXCR, giving one entry per CDR3 protein. The table records 400,000 to 500,000 distinct CDR3 sequences, about 14% of them present only once. Overall study findings and caveats: The majority of expanded thyroid clonotypes above 0.001 also appeared in blood.

The sample comprised blood. V and J are TRBV7-2 and TRBJ2-3; TRBD2 aligns across 13 bases. The TCR comes from a man aged 18-30 years with Graves' ophthalmopathy. CDR3 sequence (DNA): TGTGCCAGCAGCGCACGGACTAGCGGGGGAGTTAGCACAGATACGCAGTATTTT. Protein product: CASSARTSGGVSTDTQYF.